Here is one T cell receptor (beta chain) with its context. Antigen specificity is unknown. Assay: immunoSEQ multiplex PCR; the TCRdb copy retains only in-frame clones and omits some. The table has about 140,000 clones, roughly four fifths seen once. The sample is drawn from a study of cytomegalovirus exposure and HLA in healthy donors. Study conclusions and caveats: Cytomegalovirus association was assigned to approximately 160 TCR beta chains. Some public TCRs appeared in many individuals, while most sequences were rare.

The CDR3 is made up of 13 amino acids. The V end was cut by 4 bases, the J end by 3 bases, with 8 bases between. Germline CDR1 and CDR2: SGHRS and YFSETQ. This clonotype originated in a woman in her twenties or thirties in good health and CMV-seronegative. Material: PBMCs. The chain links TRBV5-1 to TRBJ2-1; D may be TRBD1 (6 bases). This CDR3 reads CASSPDSYNEQFF. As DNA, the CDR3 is TGCGCCAGCAGCCCGGACAGCTACAATGAGCAGTTCTTC.